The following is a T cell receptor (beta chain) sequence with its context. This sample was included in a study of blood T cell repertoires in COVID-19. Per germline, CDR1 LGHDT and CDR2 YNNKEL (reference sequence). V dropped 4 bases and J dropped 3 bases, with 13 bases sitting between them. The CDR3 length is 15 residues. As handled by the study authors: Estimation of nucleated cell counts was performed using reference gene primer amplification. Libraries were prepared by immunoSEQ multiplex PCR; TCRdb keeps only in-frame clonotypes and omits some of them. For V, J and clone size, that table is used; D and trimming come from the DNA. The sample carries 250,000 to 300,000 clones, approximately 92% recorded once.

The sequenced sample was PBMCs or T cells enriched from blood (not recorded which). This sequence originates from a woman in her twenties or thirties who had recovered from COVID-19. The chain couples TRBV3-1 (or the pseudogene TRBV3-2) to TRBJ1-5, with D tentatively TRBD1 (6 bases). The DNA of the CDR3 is TGTGCCAGCAGCCCATCGACAGGTAACAATCAGCCCCAGCATTTT. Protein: CASSPSTGNNQPQHF.